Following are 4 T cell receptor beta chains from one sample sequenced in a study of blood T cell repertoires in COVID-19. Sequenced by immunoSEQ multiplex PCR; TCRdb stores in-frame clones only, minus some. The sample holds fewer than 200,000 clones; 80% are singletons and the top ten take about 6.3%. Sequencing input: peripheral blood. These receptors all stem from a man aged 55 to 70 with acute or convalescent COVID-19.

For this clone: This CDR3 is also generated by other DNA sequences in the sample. CDR3 amino acids: CASSLAGGSSYEQYF. DNA for the CDR3: TGCGCCAGCAGTTTAGCGGGAGGTAGCTCCTACGAGCAGTACTTC. The V call is TRBV5-1, the J call TRBJ2-7, with 10 nucleotides matching TRBD2. The CDR3 is 15 amino acids. Germline V gives CDR1 SGHRS, CDR2 YFSETQ. J was trimmed by 0 bases and V by 5 bases; bases with no gene match: 5.

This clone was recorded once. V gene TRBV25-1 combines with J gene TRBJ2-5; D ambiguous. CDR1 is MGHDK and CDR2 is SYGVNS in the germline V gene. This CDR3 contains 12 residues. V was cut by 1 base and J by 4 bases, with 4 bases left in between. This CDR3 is CASSEFSETQYF. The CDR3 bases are TGTGCCAGCAGTGAATTCTCAGAGACCCAGTACTTC.

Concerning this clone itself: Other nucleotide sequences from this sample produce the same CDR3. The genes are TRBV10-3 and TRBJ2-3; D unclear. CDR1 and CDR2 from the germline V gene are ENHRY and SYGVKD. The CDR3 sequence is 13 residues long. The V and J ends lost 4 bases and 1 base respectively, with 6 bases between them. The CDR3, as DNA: TGTGCCATCAGTGTCCAGGGCACAGATACGCAGTATTTT. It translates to CAISVQGTDTQYF.

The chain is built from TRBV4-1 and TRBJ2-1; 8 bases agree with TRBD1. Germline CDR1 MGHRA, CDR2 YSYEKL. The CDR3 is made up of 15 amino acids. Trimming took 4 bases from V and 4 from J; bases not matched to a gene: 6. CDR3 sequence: CASSPTGARYNEQFF. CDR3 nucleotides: TGCGCCAGCAGCCCGACAGGGGCGAGATACAATGAGCAGTTCTTC.